This TCR beta chain was profiled in a study of cytomegalovirus exposure and HLA in healthy donors. Primers included in the PCR were 60 Vbeta and 13 Jbeta primers. This table comes from immunoSEQ multiplex PCR, and its TCRdb copy is limited to in-frame clones, with some not included. The sample's table shows around 74,000 clones. The sequenced material came from PBMCs. This receptor was taken from a man between 50 and 59 years old in good health and CMV-seropositive.

This CDR3 reads CASGDSGTENEKLFF. CDR3 coding DNA: TGCGCCAGCGGAGATTCCGGGACAGAGAATGAAAAACTGTTTTTT. The chain couples TRBV4-1 to TRBJ1-4; the match to TRBD1 covers 7 bases. With 8 bases clipped from V and 5 bases from J, the junction kept 11 bases outside the gene matches. This CDR3 region has 15 residues. CDR1 MGHRA and CDR2 YSYEKL come from the germline V gene.